The 21 T cell receptor beta chains below come from one sample, sequenced in a study of T cell repertoires in cytomegalovirus infection. These receptors have no known antigen. TCRdb fed the reads into MiXCR, producing one record per CDR3 protein. The table lists approximately 500,000 distinct CDR3 sequences, roughly a third of them singletons. Sequences were derived from cultured PBMCs, sampled from culture after CMV antigen stimulation. The receptors were sampled from a human donor in good health (CMV status not recorded). Some clones in this sample may be carry-over from other donors' samples.

The genes are TRBV6-7 and TRBJ1-1; 7 bases fit TRBD1. TRBV6-7 is designated an ORF whose function remains uncertain. There are 13 residues in the CDR3. J gave up 8 bases and V 2 bases, and 5 bases lay outside the gene matches. The CDR3, as DNA: TGTGCCAGCAGTTACCCGGGGACAGTAGAAGCTTTCTTT. This codes for CASSYPGTVEAFF.

This clonotype came up a few times. The rearrangement uses TRBV7-9 and TRBJ2-1; D uncertain. The V gene lost 4 bases and the J gene lost 9 bases, with 4 bases spanning the gap. There are 10 residues in the CDR3. Germline-derived CDR1 and CDR2 are SEHNR and FQNEAQ (reference sequence). For the CDR3, the DNA is TGTGCCAGCAGCTCGATTGAGCAGTTCTTC. Translating it yields CASSSIEQFF. The full variable domain, its missing parts supplied by reference TRBV7-9 and TRBJ2-1, is DTGVSQNPRHKITKRGQNVTFRCDPISEHNRLYWYRQTLGQGPEFLTYFQNEAQLEKSRLLSDRFSAERPKGSFSTLEIQRTEQGDSAMYLCASSSIEQFFGPGTRLTVL.

V and J are TRBV2 and TRBJ2-1; 11 bases align to TRBD2. The CDR3 runs to 15 residues. CDR1 and CDR2 from the germline V gene are SNHLY and FYNNEI. J was trimmed by 6 bases and V by 7 bases; bases with no gene match: 8. The CDR3 bases are TGTGCCAGCACCAAGATAGCGGGAGGGGTCAATGAGCAGTTCTTC. This codes for CASTKIAGGVNEQFF.

This chain joins TRBV5-4 and TRBJ2-3; D might be TRBD1 or TRBD2, each matching 5 bases. With 0 bases removed from V and 4 bases from J, the gap between germline ends came to 15 bases. The CDR3 has 16 residues. CDR1 SGHNT and CDR2 YYREEE come from the germline V gene (reference sequence). This CDR3 is CASSLEPGPAADTQYF. The CDR3 DNA follows: TGTGCCAGCAGCTTGGAACCGGGGCCCGCGGCAGATACGCAGTATTTT.

CDR3 residues: CSVTTSGTQYEQYF. The CDR3 DNA reads as TGCAGCGTTACGACTAGCGGGACGCAGTACGAGCAGTACTTC. The chain is built from TRBV29-1 and TRBJ2-7; 11 positions agree with TRBD2. The CDR3 has 14 residues. V shed 5 bases, J shed 4 bases, and the junction held 7 bases outside the gene matches. Germline loops: CDR1 SQVTM, CDR2 ANQGSEA.

V is TRBV27 and J is TRBJ2-3; 7 bases align to TRBD2. CDR3 length: 12 amino acids. Trimming cost V 5 bases and J 15 bases; bases outside gene matches: 11. From germline, CDR1 is MNHEY and CDR2 SMNVEV (reference sequence). DNA of the CDR3: TGTGCCAGCAGTCCGACGACTAGCATCCTCTATTTT. It encodes CASSPTTSILYF.

The chain has TRBV20-1 and TRBJ2-5; 7 bases map to TRBD1. Germline values: CDR1 DFQATT, CDR2 SNEGSKA (reference sequence). There are 14 residues in the CDR3. V dropped 3 bases and J dropped 4; count of bases not matched to a gene: 8. CDR3 residues: CSASPTGMGETQYF. The CDR3, as DNA: TGCAGTGCTAGCCCGACAGGGATGGGAGAGACCCAGTACTTC.

This chain connects TRBV6-1 to TRBJ1-2; D is unclear. Germline-derived CDR1 and CDR2 are MNHNS and SASEGT. Between the trimmed V and J ends, which lost 5 bases and 1 base, there was a span of 8 bases. The CDR3 sequence is 13 residues long. The CDR3: CASSPTLNYGYTF. The CDR3, as DNA: TGTGCCAGCAGTCCGACCCTTAACTATGGCTACACCTTC.

This clonotype was observed many times. The chain uses TRBV7-2 and TRBJ1-2, with no clear D. The CDR3 sequence is 13 residues long. From germline, CDR1 is SGHTA and CDR2 FQGNSA. Trimming stripped 6 bases from V and 2 bases from J, with 10 bases between. The CDR3 region has the DNA TGTGCCAGCAGTCCCCGGGCCAACTATGGCTACACCTTC. Translation: CASSPRANYGYTF.

This clonotype appeared many times. The chain has TRBV7-2 and TRBJ1-2; 10 bases are a match to TRBD1. Germline loops: CDR1 SGHTA, CDR2 FQGNSA. CDR3 length: 15 residues. The ends lost 5 bases at V and 3 bases at J; junction bases unmatched: 6. DNA of the CDR3: TGTGCCAGCAGCCTTCGACAGGGGGCATACTATGGCTACACCTTC. Translating gives CASSLRQGAYYGYTF.

The rearrangement joins TRBV29-1 to TRBJ2-3; D is unresolved. The CDR3 is 15 amino acids. Germline V gives CDR1 SQVTM, CDR2 ANQGSEA. Trimming pared 6 bases from V and 5 bases from J, leaving 21 bases between. CDR3 nucleotide sequence: TGCAGCGTGCCCCGGGCGGAAAGCTCAGGAGATACGCAGTATTTT. Encoded protein: CSVPRAESSGDTQYF.

The V and J genes are TRBV6-2 or TRBV6-3 and TRBJ2-7; TRBD2 aligns across 16 bases. V dropped 5 bases and J dropped 6; count of bases not matched to a gene: 4. CDR1 is MNHEY and CDR2 is SVGEGT in the germline V gene. This CDR3 has 15 residues. CDR3 residues: CASSPGLAGGLEQYV. The CDR3 bases are TGTGCCAGCAGTCCGGGACTAGCGGGAGGGCTCGAGCAGTACGTC.

This chain uses TRBV20-1 with TRBJ2-2, with D perhaps TRBD1 (5 bases). The length of the CDR3 is 15 residues. Germline V lookup: CDR1 DFQATT, CDR2 SNEGSKA (reference sequence). V dropped 0 bases and J dropped 5 bases, with 13 bases sitting between them. In nucleotides, the CDR3 is TGCAGTGCTAGAGATCCCAGGGCCCGTACCGGGGAGCTGTTTTTT. Protein: CSARDPRARTGELFF.

This sequence joins TRBV7-3 and TRBJ1-1; D perhaps matches TRBD1 (6 bases). The ends were cut back, 5 bases at V and 3 bases at J, with 13 bases in the middle. CDR1 SGHTA and CDR2 FQGTGA come from the germline V gene. The CDR3 is made up of 14 amino acids. CDR3 sequence: CASSRMGADTEAFF. The CDR3 DNA is TGTGCCAGCAGCCGGATGGGGGCGGACACTGAAGCTTTCTTT.

The chain joins TRBV24-1 to TRBJ2-1, with D tentatively TRBD1 (6 bases). V gave up 4 bases and J gave up 7 bases, with 13 bases separating them. Germline V lookup: CDR1 KGHDR, CDR2 SFDVKD. CDR3 length: 14 amino acids. The CDR3 is CATSETGGRNEQFF. In DNA form, the CDR3 reads TGTGCCACCAGTGAGACAGGAGGACGGAATGAGCAGTTCTTC.

This clonotype was counted only a few times. The V gene is TRBV19, the J gene TRBJ1-2; the D gene is possibly TRBD1 (5 bases). The V and J ends lost 8 bases and 2 bases respectively, with 18 bases between them. CDR3 length: 15 residues. Germline V gene lookup returns CDR1 LNHDA and CDR2 SQIVND (reference sequence). The CDR3 region has the DNA TGTGCCAGTGCGATCCCGGGACGGATAAACTATGGCTACACCTTC. Translation gives CASAIPGRINYGYTF.

This clonotype was recorded many times. The chain employs TRBV7-2 and TRBJ2-5; maybe TRBD2 (6 bases). This CDR3 spans 17 amino acids. V lost 1 base to trimming and J lost 4 bases, with 19 bases between them. Germline assignment: CDR1 SGHTA and CDR2 FQGNSA. CDR3 sequence reads: CASSLGYGGGLRETQYF. The CDR3 coding sequence is TGTGCCAGCAGCTTAGGGTACGGAGGAGGACTAAGAGAGACCCAGTACTTC.

This chain links TRBV7-2 with TRBJ2-3, with TRBD2 as a possible D gene (5 bases). The CDR3 contains 16 residues. CDR1 is SGHTA, CDR2 FQGNSA, per germline. V was clipped by 5 bases and J by 7 bases, with 22 bases between them. The CDR3 DNA reads as TGTGCCAGCAGCCCCACCGGAGCGGTGGGAATCAATACGCAGTATTTT. Translating gives CASSPTGAVGINTQYF.

This clonotype occurred once. The chain uses TRBV29-1 and TRBJ2-3; D may match TRBD1 or TRBD2 (5 bases each). The CDR3 extends over 13 amino acids. CDR1 and CDR2 from the germline V gene are SQVTM and ANQGSEA. Trimming pared 7 bases from V and 3 bases from J, leaving 14 bases between. The CDR3 loop is CSAEGSSTDTQYF. Written as DNA, the CDR3 is TGCAGCGCTGAGGGGTCATCAACAGATACGCAGTATTTT.

There are a few counts of this clonotype. The chain carries TRBV6-2 or TRBV6-3 and TRBJ1-1, with D possibly being TRBD1 (6 bases). The CDR3 extends over 13 amino acids. V shed 6 bases and J shed 3 bases, with 11 bases lying between them. Germline V gene data show CDR1 as MNHEY and CDR2 as SVGEGT. The CDR3 here is CASRRAGDTEAFF. CDR3 nucleotides: TGTGCCAGCAGGAGGGCAGGGGACACTGAAGCTTTCTTT.

A few counts support this clonotype. V and J are TRBV6-1 and TRBJ2-3, with TRBD2 identical over 14 bases. Germline-derived CDR1 and CDR2 are MNHNS and SASEGT. CDR3 length: 17 residues. Trimming cost V 6 bases and J 1 base; bases outside gene matches: 6. CDR3 amino acids: CASRGLAGGSGTDTQYF. CDR3 DNA sequence: TGTGCCAGCAGAGGACTAGCGGGAGGATCTGGCACAGATACGCAGTATTTT.